This T cell receptor beta chain was found in a study of blood T cell repertoires in COVID-19. Assay used: immunoSEQ multiplex PCR; TCRdb lists only in-frame clones, some missing. This sample yields just over 350,000 clones, of which about 90% are seen a single time; approximately 3% belongs to the top ten. Germline CDR1 and CDR2: SNHLY and FYNNEI. This CDR3 region has 15 residues. With 3 bases removed from V and 6 bases from J, the gap between germline ends came to 17 bases. The chain employs TRBV2 and TRBJ1-2, with D hard to call. This TCR derives from a woman in her thirties who had recovered from COVID-19. The sample taken for sequencing was PBMCs or T cells enriched from blood (not recorded which). In DNA form, the CDR3 reads TGTGCCAGCAGTGACTTCCAGGCTCCCATCGATGGCTACACCTTC. It specifies CASSDFQAPIDGYTF.